What follows are 8 T cell receptor beta chains derived from one specimen sequenced in a study of cytomegalovirus exposure and HLA in healthy donors. 13 Jbeta primers and 60 Vbeta primers were used for the PCR. The method was immunoSEQ multiplex PCR; TCRdb's version includes in-frame clones alone and lacks a portion of them. This table holds 130,000 to 150,000 clones. Source material: PBMCs. Receptors were obtained from a woman in her forties or fifties in good health and CMV-seronegative.

The chain couples TRBV6-5 to TRBJ1-5; 9 bases are shared with TRBD1. The CDR3 is made up of 15 amino acids. Unmatched junction bases numbered 6, after V lost 5 bases and J lost 4 bases. Germline assignment: CDR1 MNHEY and CDR2 SVGAGI. CDR3 coding DNA: TGTGCCAGCAGTAAGGGACAGGGTGATAATCAGCCCCAGCATTTT. Protein product: CASSKGQGDNQPQHF.

V and J are TRBV2 and TRBJ2-5; TRBD2 agrees at 7 bases. The CDR3 extends over 16 amino acids. Germline V gene lookup returns CDR1 SNHLY and CDR2 FYNNEI. V dropped 9 bases and J dropped 1; count of bases not matched to a gene: 14. This CDR3 reads CASPTGPGGSQETQYF. CDR3 bases: TGTGCCAGTCCAACCGGACCCGGGGGGTCCCAAGAGACCCAGTACTTC.

V and J are TRBV28 and TRBJ2-1, with 8 bases lining up with TRBD2. Germline V CDR1 and CDR2: MDHEN, SYDVKM. The J segment lost 6 bases and the V segment lost 6 bases, leaving 7 bases of the junction unmatched. The CDR3 loop spans 14 amino acids. The CDR3, as DNA: TGTGCCAGCAGGCCGGGGGGGAGGAGCAATGAGCAGTTCTTC. It codes for CASRPGGRSNEQFF.

The chain couples TRBV18 to TRBJ1-4; TRBD1 is a possible D gene (6 bases). Germline loops: CDR1 KGHSH, CDR2 LQKENI. The V end lost 3 bases, the J end lost 3 bases, and 8 bases lay between the germline ends. The CDR3 spans 14 residues. CDR3 nucleotides: TGTGCCAGCTCACCGCAGGGGCCTAATGAAAAACTGTTTTTT. This gives the protein CASSPQGPNEKLFF.

V gene TRBV9 combines with J gene TRBJ2-7, with 7 bases matching TRBD1. The CDR3 runs 14 residues. After removal of 4 bases from V and 5 bases from J, the junction contained 9 bases not matched to a gene. Germline CDR1 reads SGDLS; CDR2 reads YYNGEE. CDR3 residues: CASSSRQGSNEQYF. CDR3 coding DNA: TGTGCCAGCAGCTCCCGACAGGGTAGCAACGAGCAGTACTTC.

The V and J genes are TRBV7-2 and TRBJ1-5; D gene uncertain. The V end lost 1 base, the J end lost 3 bases, and 10 bases lay between the germline ends. Germline values: CDR1 SGHTA, CDR2 FQGNSA. The CDR3 spans 15 residues. The chain's CDR3 is CASSLGGSDNQPQHF. The CDR3 nucleotides are TGTGCCAGCAGCTTAGGCGGCAGCGACAATCAGCCCCAGCATTTT.

V is TRBV28 and J is TRBJ1-2; 11 bases agree with TRBD1. J lost 4 bases, V lost 5 bases, and 9 bases had no gene match. Germline assignment: CDR1 MDHEN and CDR2 SYDVKM. The CDR3 consists of 16 residues. CDR3 loop: CASSPLGTGGLYGYTF. The CDR3 DNA sequence: TGTGCCAGCAGTCCTCTAGGGACAGGGGGTCTCTATGGCTACACCTTC.

J is TRBJ2-2 and V is TRBV23-1, with 9 bases identical to TRBD1. TRBV23-1 is an ORF, with its function uncertain. CDR3 length: 14 amino acids. V was clipped by 9 bases and J by 5 bases; unmatched bases: 7. The CDR3 here is CARLQGARTGELFF. The CDR3 DNA sequence: TGCGCCAGGTTACAGGGGGCGCGTACCGGGGAGCTGTTTTTT.